Presented here are 20 T cell receptor beta chains from one specimen sequenced in a study of blood T cell repertoires in COVID-19. TCRdb's table, derived via immunoSEQ multiplex PCR, lists solely in-frame clones and lacks some. The sample includes 250,000 to 300,000 clones, over 80% of them seen just once. The source material was peripheral blood. Every receptor here comes from a woman in her fifties or sixties with COVID-19, enrolled during active disease.

The gene calls are TRBV4-1 and TRBJ2-3; 11 bases align to TRBD2. V shed 4 bases and J 4 bases; nucleotides not matched to a gene: 16. The CDR3 covers 19 residues. Germline CDR1 is MGHRA and CDR2 is YSYEKL. CDR3 sequence: CASSPRVGLAGGPADTQYF. CDR3 sequence (DNA): TGCGCCAGCAGCCCCCGGGTTGGGCTAGCGGGGGGCCCCGCAGATACGCAGTATTTT.

This rearrangement joins TRBV12-2 to TRBJ2-7; the table's D call of TRBD1 was not tested on the DNA. TRBV12-2 is assigned pseudogene status. This CDR3 region has 17 residues. The CDR3 nucleotides read TGTGCAAGTCTCAAAAGCTTGAGGCAGGGGATTTCCTACGAGCAGTACTTC. It encodes CASLKSLRQGISYEQYF.

This clone occurred once. The chain recombines TRBV5-5 with TRBJ1-2; weak D call: TRBD1 (5 bases). CDR3 length equals 15 residues. In germline, CDR1 is SGHKS, CDR2 YYEKEE (reference sequence). V dropped 4 bases and J dropped 4 bases, with 17 bases sitting between them. The CDR3 nucleotides are TGTGCCAGCAGCCCAGAGGGAGGGACGGCCTATGGCTACACCTTC. It specifies CASSPEGGTAYGYTF.

The J gene is TRBJ1-4, the V gene TRBV5-1; 9 bases line up with TRBD1. CDR3 length: 20 amino acids. With 0 bases clipped from V and 0 bases from J, the junction kept 12 bases outside the gene matches. Germline CDR1 and CDR2: SGHRS and YFSETQ. The CDR3 region is CASSLAIRTGARTTNEKLFF. In DNA form, the CDR3 reads TGCGCCAGCAGCTTGGCCATCAGGACAGGGGCGAGGACAACTAATGAAAAACTGTTTTTT.

CDR3 in amino acids: CASSPTSENEQFF. The CDR3, as DNA: TGTGCCAGCAGCCCGACTAGTGAGAATGAGCAGTTCTTC. The chain has TRBV7-9 and TRBJ2-1; tentatively, D is TRBD2 (6 bases). From germline, CDR1 is SEHNR and CDR2 FQNEAQ (reference sequence). The V end lost 5 bases, the J end lost 7 bases, and 12 bases lay between the germline ends. The CDR3 contains 13 residues.

This chain joins TRBV9 and TRBJ2-5; 9 positions match TRBD2. The trim removed 3 bases at V and 5 bases at J, leaving 11 bases unmatched. The CDR3 runs 16 residues. Germline lookup yields CDR1 SGDLS and CDR2 YYNGEE. As DNA, the CDR3 is TGTGCCAGCAGCGCGACCAGCGGGAGGTTAACGGAGACCCAGTACTTC. It specifies CASSATSGRLTETQYF.

The V and J genes are TRBV19 and TRBJ1-3; possibly TRBD1 for D (5 bases). V lost 7 bases, J lost 4 bases, and 17 bases lay in between. CDR1 and CDR2 from the germline V gene are LNHDA and SQIVND (reference sequence). The length of the CDR3 is 15 residues. CDR3 in DNA: TGTGCCAGTACCCTCCTCGCGGGGGTAGGAAACACCATATATTTT. Protein sequence: CASTLLAGVGNTIYF.

CDR3 amino acids: CASSYAPGGGFEQYF. The CDR3 bases are TGTGCCAGCAGTTACGCCCCGGGAGGCGGTTTCGAGCAGTACTTC. The chain carries TRBV6-5 and TRBJ2-7, with TRBD2 matching over 7 bases. This CDR3 is 15 amino acids long. After removal of 2 bases from V and 6 bases from J, the junction contained 10 bases not matched to a gene. Germline V lookup: CDR1 MNHEY, CDR2 SVGAGI.

This chain uses TRBV5-1 with TRBJ1-1; D not certain. The CDR3 has 13 residues. Germline CDR1 is SGHRS and CDR2 is YFSETQ. V lost 4 bases, J lost 4 bases, and 11 bases lay in between. The CDR3, as DNA: TGCGCCAGCAGCACCCAAGAGATCACTGAAGCTTTCTTT. It translates to CASSTQEITEAFF.

V gene TRBV11-2 combines with J gene TRBJ2-7; 8 bases agree with TRBD1. V dropped 2 bases and J dropped 2; count of bases not matched to a gene: 2. The germline V gene has CDR1 SGHAT and CDR2 FQNNGV. CDR3 size: 14 residues. CDR3 nucleotide sequence: TGTGCCAGCAGCTTATCCAGGGGGCCCTACGAGCAGTACTTC. It specifies CASSLSRGPYEQYF. The whole variable domain, remainder taken from reference TRBV11-2 and TRBJ2-7, is EAGVAQSPRYKIIEKRQSVAFWCNPISGHATLYWYQQILGQGPKLLIQFQNNGVVDDSQLPKDRFSAERLKGVDSTLKIQPAKLEDSAVYLCASSLSRGPYEQYFGPGTRLTVT.

V gene TRBV2 combines with J gene TRBJ1-5; the D is unclear. The CDR3 runs 14 residues. Trimming took 0 bases from V and 11 from J, leaving 14 bases between them. Per the germline V gene, CDR1 is SNHLY and CDR2 is FYNNEI. The CDR3 DNA reads as TGTGCCAGCAGTGAAGCGCTTTCAGGTCTCTCCCAGCATTTT. This sequence encodes CASSEALSGLSQHF. The variable domain in full, with the rest retrieved from reference TRBV2 and TRBJ1-5, is EPEVTQTPSHQVTQMGQEVILRCVPISNHLYFYWYRQILGQKVEFLVSFYNNEISEKSEIFDDQFSVERPDGSNFTLKIRSTKLEDSAMYFCASSEALSGLSQHFGDGTRLSIL.

The J gene is TRBJ1-2, the V gene TRBV3-1 (or the pseudogene TRBV3-2), with TRBD1 as a possible D gene (5 bases). Trimming pared 1 base from V and 6 bases from J, leaving 15 bases between. This CDR3 region has 15 residues. From germline, CDR1 is LGHDT and CDR2 YNNKEL (reference sequence). The CDR3 DNA reads TGTGCCAGCAGCCAAGCACAGGCGGAGCACCATGGCTACACCTTC. This translates into CASSQAQAEHHGYTF.

This rearrangement joins TRBV18 to TRBJ1-2, with 10 bases matching TRBD1. Germline V gene sequence: CDR1 KGHSH, CDR2 LQKENI. J lost 7 bases, V lost 3 bases, and 5 bases had no gene match. The length of the CDR3 is 14 residues. This chain's CDR3 is CASSPPGQGPGYTF. CDR3 nucleotides: TGTGCCAGCTCACCCCCGGGACAGGGGCCTGGCTACACCTTC.

The chain recombines TRBV11-3 with TRBJ1-2; 7 bases align to TRBD1. The J segment lost 4 bases and the V segment lost 4 bases, leaving 9 bases of the junction unmatched. CDR1 SGHNT and CDR2 YENEEA come from the germline V gene. The CDR3 is made up of 15 amino acids. The CDR3 DNA is TGTGCCAGCAGCTATAATCCGGGACAGATCTATGGCTACACCTTC. Protein sequence: CASSYNPGQIYGYTF.

V and J are TRBV5-1 and TRBJ1-1; a weak D match, TRBD1 (5 bases). Looked up from germline, CDR1 is SGHRS and CDR2 is YFSETQ. CDR3 length equals 15 residues. Trimming shortened V by 0 bases and J by 4 bases, and 13 bases separated the two germline ends. The CDR3 sequence is CASSLEGVRATEAFF. The CDR3 coding sequence is TGCGCCAGCAGCTTGGAAGGGGTCCGGGCCACTGAAGCTTTCTTT.

CDR3 nucleotides: TGTGCCAGCAGTTACCCGCGCATGGTGGAGAAATACACCTTC. Translated: CASSYPRMVEKYTF. The gene calls are TRBV6-2 or TRBV6-3 and TRBJ1-2, with D uncertain. Germline assignment: CDR1 MNHEY and CDR2 SVGEGT. Trimming stripped 2 bases from V and 11 bases from J, with 18 bases between. The CDR3 runs 14 residues.

The chain employs TRBV5-4 and TRBJ2-3; 8 bases are a match to TRBD1. The germline V gene has CDR1 SGHNT and CDR2 YYREEE (reference sequence). V shed 4 bases and J 1 base; nucleotides not matched to a gene: 5. The CDR3 loop spans 15 amino acids. The CDR3 DNA reads TGTGCCAGCAGCGCTCCGGGACAGGGCACAGATACGCAGTATTTT. Its translation: CASSAPGQGTDTQYF.

This clone was detected once. V usage is TRBV9 and J usage is TRBJ2-1; D is undetermined. Germline CDR1 SGDLS, CDR2 YYNGEE. This CDR3 spans 11 amino acids. Trimming shortened V by 4 bases and J by 3 bases, and 2 bases separated the two germline ends. CDR3 sequence: CASSRYNEQFF. The DNA for the CDR3 is TGTGCCAGCAGCCGCTACAATGAGCAGTTCTTC. Combining the CDR3 with reference TRBV9 and TRBJ2-1 gives the whole variable domain DSGVTQTPKHLITATGQRVTLRCSPRSGDLSVYWYQQSLDQGLQFLIQYYNGEERAKGNILERFSAQQFPDLHSELNLSSLELGDSALYFCASSRYNEQFFGPGTRLTVL.

The J gene is TRBJ2-1, the V gene TRBV11-2, with a tentative D call TRBD1 (7 bases). Germline assignment: CDR1 SGHAT and CDR2 FQNNGV. The CDR3 sequence is 16 residues long. Trimming stripped 5 bases from V and 4 bases from J, with 18 bases between. The CDR3 is CASSLAGGGLYNEQFF. The DNA for the CDR3 is TGTGCCAGCAGCCTAGCAGGGGGAGGCCTTTACAATGAGCAGTTCTTC.

This clone was seen a single time. The chain couples TRBV27 to TRBJ1-1, with D maybe TRBD1 (6 bases). Trimming shortened V by 5 bases and J by 1 base, and 14 bases separated the two germline ends. The CDR3 consists of 15 residues. Germline CDR1 and CDR2: MNHEY and SMNVEV (reference sequence). The CDR3 DNA reads as TGTGCCAGCAGTCCACGGACAGATACGAACACTGAAGCTTTCTTT. It codes for CASSPRTDTNTEAFF.